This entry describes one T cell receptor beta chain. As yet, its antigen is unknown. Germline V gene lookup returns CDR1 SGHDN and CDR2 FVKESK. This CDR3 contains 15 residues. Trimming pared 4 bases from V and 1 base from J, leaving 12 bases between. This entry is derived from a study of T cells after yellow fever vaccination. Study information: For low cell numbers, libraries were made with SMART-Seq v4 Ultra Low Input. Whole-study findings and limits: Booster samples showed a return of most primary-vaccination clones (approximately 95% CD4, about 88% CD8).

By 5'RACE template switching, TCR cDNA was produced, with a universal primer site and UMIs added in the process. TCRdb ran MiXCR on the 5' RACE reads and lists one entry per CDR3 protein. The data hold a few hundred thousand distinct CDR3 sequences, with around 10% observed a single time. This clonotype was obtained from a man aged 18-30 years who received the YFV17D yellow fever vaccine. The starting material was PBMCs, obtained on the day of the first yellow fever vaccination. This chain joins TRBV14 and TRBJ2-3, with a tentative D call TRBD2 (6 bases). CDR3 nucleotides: TGTGCCAGCAGCCCCGGGACTCGCCGCACAGATACGCAGTATTTT. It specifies CASSPGTRRTDTQYF.